The source of this TCR beta chain is a study of cytomegalovirus exposure and HLA in healthy donors. Study context: Some 85 million unique TCRs, all from HLA-typed donors, were included in an early release of the data.

Turning to this clone: What it recognizes is unknown.

The donors (healthy individuals) were bone marrow donors. The V and J ends lost 0 bases and 5 bases respectively, with 10 bases between them. The CDR3 contains 14 residues. In germline, CDR1 is MNHNY, CDR2 SVGAGI (reference sequence). The PCR was carried out with 60 Vbeta primers and 13 Jbeta primers. Generated by immunoSEQ multiplex PCR, the TCRdb table keeps only in-frame clones and is missing some. Here the sample spans around 99,000 clones, under 85% being singletons. The study's findings and limits: In a later analysis, more than 15,000 TCR beta sequences were associated with HLA alleles at 0.05 false discovery rate. Usually a TCR sequence was rare, but some public TCRs were found in many donors.

This receptor was identified in a woman aged 45-60 years in good health and CMV-seropositive. The chain couples TRBV6-6 to TRBJ2-5, with D possibly matching TRBD1 (5 bases). Sequenced input: PBMCs. CDR3 coding DNA: TGTGCCAGCAGTTACTCGCCAGGGTTGGAGACCCAGTACTTC. It encodes CASSYSPGLETQYF.